These 11 T cell receptor beta chains originate from one sample sequenced in a study of graft-versus-host responses after intestinal transplantation. These receptors' targets are unknown. TCRdb keeps only in-frame clones here, not all; method: immunoSEQ multiplex PCR. The table records just over 85,000 clones, 85% to 95% of them present only once. This material consisted of unstimulated CD8+ T cells sorted from spleen or lymph node cells, taken before transplant. These receptors came from a human donor who was the organ donor for an intestinal transplant.

The gene calls are TRBV7-9 and TRBJ1-5; the match to TRBD1 covers 7 bases. From germline, CDR1 is SEHNR and CDR2 FQNEAQ (reference sequence). Unmatched junction bases numbered 4, after V lost 2 bases and J lost 3 bases. The CDR3 covers 15 residues. Written as DNA, the CDR3 is TGTGCCAGCAGCTTAACCGGGACAGTCAATCAGCCCCAGCATTTT. Residues: CASSLTGTVNQPQHF.

This clone was found once. The chain employs TRBV5-6 and TRBJ2-7; 7 nucleotides agree with TRBD2. The CDR3 contains 13 residues. In germline, CDR1 is SGHDT, CDR2 YYEEEE. After removal of 1 base from V and 5 bases from J, the junction contained 3 bases not matched to a gene. This CDR3 reads CASSLWTRHEQYF. The CDR3 DNA reads TGTGCCAGCAGCTTGTGGACTAGGCACGAGCAGTACTTC.

The chain is built from TRBV2 and TRBJ2-6; unclear D gene. This CDR3 has 15 residues. With 0 bases removed from V and 2 bases from J, the gap between germline ends came to 5 bases. CDR1 is SNHLY, CDR2 FYNNEI, per germline. The CDR3 bases are TGTGCCAGCAGTGAAGCGCTAGCTGGGGCCAACGTCCTGACTTTC. As protein: CASSEALAGANVLTF. Full variable domain (remainder filled in from reference TRBV2 and TRBJ2-6): EPEVTQTPSHQVTQMGQEVILRCVPISNHLYFYWYRQILGQKVEFLVSFYNNEISEKSEIFDDQFSVERPDGSNFTLKIRSTKLEDSAMYFCASSEALAGANVLTFGAGSRLTVL.

The chain combines TRBV19 with TRBJ1-1; weak D call: TRBD1 (5 bases). The CDR3 is 12 residues long. V lost 3 bases and J lost 4, with 6 bases in between. Germline V gives CDR1 LNHDA, CDR2 SQIVND (reference sequence). This CDR3 is CASSIQGTEAFF. The CDR3 nucleotides read TGTGCCAGTAGTATTCAGGGCACTGAAGCTTTCTTT.

The chain uses TRBV7-9 and TRBJ2-7; D remains ambiguous. Trimming left V 2 bases short and J 5 bases short, with 4 bases between. CDR1 and CDR2 (germline): SEHNR, FQNEAQ (reference sequence). This CDR3 region has 11 residues. CDR3 protein: CASSLSDEQYF. The CDR3 region has the DNA TGTGCCAGCAGCTTATCAGACGAGCAGTACTTC. Together with reference TRBV7-9 and TRBJ2-7, the CDR3 gives the full variable domain: DTGVSQNPRHKITKRGQNVTFRCDPISEHNRLYWYRQTLGQGPEFLTYFQNEAQLEKSRLLSDRFSAERPKGSFSTLEIQRTEQGDSAMYLCASSLSDEQYFGPGTRLTVT.

The J gene is TRBJ1-5, the V gene TRBV9; possibly TRBD1 for D (6 bases). Germline V gene data show CDR1 as SGDLS and CDR2 as YYNGEE. The CDR3 runs 14 residues. V was trimmed by 0 bases and J by 4 bases, leaving 8 bases between them. CDR3 DNA sequence: TGTGCCAGCAGCGTAGGGGGACAAAATCAGCCCCAGCATTTT. Translated, it gives CASSVGGQNQPQHF.

This chain joins TRBV4-3 and TRBJ2-1; possibly TRBD2 for D (6 bases). This CDR3 has 16 amino acids. The V end lost 1 base, the J end lost 6 bases, and 16 bases lay between the germline ends. The germline V gene has CDR1 LGHNA and CDR2 YSLEER. The DNA of the CDR3 is TGCGCCAGCAGCCAAGCGTGGCAGGGAGGCCCCAATGAGCAGTTCTTC. It encodes CASSQAWQGGPNEQFF.

The chain recombines TRBV28 with TRBJ1-2, with a possible D match to TRBD1 (5 bases). V was trimmed by 1 base and J by 6 bases, leaving 12 bases between them. The CDR3 is made up of 14 amino acids. Germline V gene lookup returns CDR1 MDHEN and CDR2 SYDVKM. CDR3 in DNA: TGTGCCAGCAGTTTATTAGGGAGGGGCAATGGCTACACCTTC. Amino acids: CASSLLGRGNGYTF.

The CDR3 DNA reads TGTGCCAGCAGCTTAGTGCAGCGGGGGGAGGGTGGCACAGATACGCAGTATTTT. Translating gives CASSLVQRGEGGTDTQYF. The V gene is TRBV7-2, the J gene TRBJ2-3; TRBD2 agrees at 9 bases. CDR3 length: 18 amino acids. Germline V gene data show CDR1 as SGHTA and CDR2 as FQGNSA. Losses at the gene ends were 1 base for V and 1 base for J; bases not matched to a gene: 9.

V is TRBV15 and J is TRBJ1-5; D may be TRBD1 (6 bases). Germline CDR1 is LNHNV and CDR2 is YYDKDF (reference sequence). This CDR3 contains 15 residues. The V end was cut by 3 bases, the J end by 1 base, with 10 bases between. CDR3 amino acids: CATSRDQGSNQPQHF. CDR3 bases: TGTGCCACCAGCAGGGACCAGGGGAGCAATCAGCCCCAGCATTTT.

The J gene is TRBJ2-2, the V gene TRBV9, with a possible D match to TRBD1 (5 bases). Germline V gene data show CDR1 as SGDLS and CDR2 as YYNGEE. The CDR3 runs 13 residues. The V end lost 1 base, the J end lost 7 bases, and 8 bases lay between the germline ends. In DNA form, the CDR3 reads TGTGCCAGCAGCGTACAGGGTGTCGGGGAGCTGTTTTTT. Its translation: CASSVQGVGELFF.